One and the same sample provided the 18 T cell receptor beta chains below, sequenced in a study of T cell responses to AZD1222 COVID-19 vaccine. Clones were sequenced by immunoSEQ multiplex PCR, and TCRdb holds only the in-frame ones, with some missing. The profile shows 140,000 or so clones, approximately 90% of them singletons. The sample in question was peripheral blood, obtained 28 days after the second AZD1222 dose. Receptors were obtained from an adult who received the AZD1222 COVID-19 vaccine.

A few counts support this clone. V and J are TRBV19 and TRBJ1-4; weak D call: TRBD1 (6 bases). In germline, CDR1 is LNHDA, CDR2 SQIVND (reference sequence). The CDR3 loop spans 15 amino acids. Trimming left V 4 bases short and J 0 bases short, with 9 bases between. CDR3 in amino acids: CASSRGAATNEKLFF. CDR3 DNA sequence: TGTGCCAGTAGTAGGGGGGCTGCAACTAATGAAAAACTGTTTTTT.

The V call is TRBV6-6, the J call TRBJ1-1, with TRBD1 as a possible D gene (6 bases). This CDR3 is built from 13 residues. CDR1 and CDR2 from the germline V gene are MNHNY and SVGAGI (reference sequence). V was cut by 5 bases and J by 6 bases, with 13 bases left in between. As DNA, the CDR3 is TGTGCCAGCAGTACGGGGGGGCTCGCTGAAGCTTTCTTT. Amino acids: CASSTGGLAEAFF.

V is TRBV5-5 and J is TRBJ1-1; D is undetermined. Germline V lookup: CDR1 SGHKS, CDR2 YYEKEE (reference sequence). This CDR3 has 13 amino acids. V was shortened by 5 bases and J by 8 bases, with 16 bases between the two germline ends. The CDR3 protein is CASRWYLTTEAFF. The DNA for the CDR3 is TGTGCCAGCAGATGGTATTTGACAACCGAAGCTTTCTTT.

This chain connects TRBV6-5 to TRBJ1-5, with TRBD1 matching 8 bases. This CDR3 spans 13 amino acids. The J segment lost 4 bases and the V segment lost 8 bases, leaving 4 bases of the junction unmatched. Germline CDR1 is MNHEY and CDR2 is SVGAGI. The CDR3 loop reads CASQGARNQPQHF. As DNA, the CDR3 is TGTGCCAGCCAGGGGGCGCGGAATCAGCCCCAGCATTTT.

The chain recombines TRBV15 with TRBJ1-3; D is undetermined. The V end was cut by 0 bases, the J end by 8 bases, with 8 bases between. CDR3 length: 13 amino acids. CDR1 is LNHNV, CDR2 YYDKDF, per germline (reference sequence). The CDR3 protein is CATSRDQKYTIYF. The DNA for the CDR3 is TGTGCCACCAGCAGAGATCAGAAGTACACCATATATTTT. Using reference TRBV15 and TRBJ1-3 for the parts outside the CDR3, the full variable domain is DAMVIQNPRYQVTQFGKPVTLSCSQTLNHNVMYWYQQKSSQAPKLLFHYYDKDFNNEADTPDNFQSRRPNTSFCFLDIRSPGLGDTAMYLCATSRDQKYTIYFGEGSWLTVV.

The chain couples TRBV5-5 to TRBJ2-3, with a weak D call TRBD2 (7 bases). Germline CDR1 reads SGHKS; CDR2 reads YYEKEE (reference sequence). The CDR3 extends over 15 amino acids. V was trimmed by 4 bases and J by 5 bases, leaving 17 bases between them. CDR3 amino acids: CASSPPLGGGDTQYF. The CDR3 DNA follows: TGTGCCAGCAGCCCCCCCTTAGGGGGGGGAGATACGCAGTATTTT.

The sample holds a few counts of this clone. J is TRBJ1-5 and V is TRBV2; no clear D. The CDR3 loop spans 12 amino acids. Germline-derived CDR1 and CDR2 are SNHLY and FYNNEI. The V and J ends lost 6 bases and 4 bases respectively, with 7 bases between them. The DNA of the CDR3 is TGTGCCAGCAGGGTCTCGAATCAGCCCCAGCATTTT. Amino acid sequence: CASRVSNQPQHF.

This clone has a handful of counts. Other DNA variants within this sample encode the same CDR3. V gene TRBV6-5 combines with J gene TRBJ2-6; D unresolved. The V gene lost 0 bases and the J gene lost 0 bases, with 3 bases spanning the gap. The V gene's germline CDR1 is MNHEY and CDR2 SVGAGI. The CDR3 has 15 amino acids. As DNA, the CDR3 is TGTGCCAGCAGTTACTCCGGCTCTGGGGCCAACGTCCTGACTTTC. It is translated as CASSYSGSGANVLTF.

The rearrangement links TRBV6-1 to TRBJ2-3, with 7 bases matching TRBD2. The CDR3 runs to 14 residues. Germline values: CDR1 MNHNS, CDR2 SASEGT. V gave up 3 bases and J gave up 5 bases; unmatched junction bases: 5. In DNA, the CDR3 is TGTGCCAGCAGTGAGTCCTGGGGGGGAGATACGCAGTATTTT. The encoded protein is CASSESWGGDTQYF.

This chain uses TRBV2 with TRBJ2-1; 9 nucleotides match TRBD1. CDR1 SNHLY and CDR2 FYNNEI come from the germline V gene. CDR3 length: 14 amino acids. V gave up 7 bases and J gave up 6 bases; unmatched junction bases: 7. CDR3 bases: TGTGCCAGCAATTCCAGGACAGGGGTCAATGAGCAGTTCTTC. It translates to CASNSRTGVNEQFF.

This CDR3 is CASYRGGGTQYF. DNA for the CDR3: TGTGCCAGCTACAGGGGCGGGGGGACCCAGTACTTC. The V and J genes are TRBV28 and TRBJ2-5; D is possibly TRBD1 or TRBD2 (7 bases each). This CDR3 spans 12 amino acids. Trimming stripped 8 bases from V and 7 bases from J, with 14 bases between. CDR1 is MDHEN and CDR2 is SYDVKM in the germline V gene.

This clone has just one count. Here the CDR3 reads CASSSPDSEETQYF. The CDR3 nucleotides read TGTGCCAGCAGTTCTCCCGACAGCGAAGAGACCCAGTACTTC. The J gene is TRBJ2-5, the V gene TRBV7-9; perhaps TRBD1 as D (5 bases). Trimming pared 6 bases from V and 3 bases from J, leaving 14 bases between. Germline V CDR1 and CDR2: SEHNR, FQNEAQ (reference sequence). The CDR3 is 14 amino acids.

The rearrangement uses TRBV7-6 and TRBJ2-3, with TRBD2 as a possible D gene (6 bases). CDR1 and CDR2 from the germline V gene are SGHVS and FNYEAQ. CDR3 length equals 17 residues. V lost 3 bases, J lost 0 bases, and 16 bases lay in between. This chain's CDR3 is CASSFGNLALSTDTQYF. The CDR3 DNA reads TGTGCCAGCAGCTTCGGCAACCTAGCGCTTAGCACAGATACGCAGTATTTT.

The rearrangement links TRBV30 to TRBJ1-1; TRBD1 matches at 7 bases. This CDR3 contains 15 residues. Germline V lookup: CDR1 GTSNPN, CDR2 SVGIG (reference sequence). Trimming at V came to 2 bases and at J to 5 bases, leaving 11 bases not matched to a gene. The CDR3, as DNA: TGTGCCTGGAGTAGTGGGGAGCAGGGGGTGACTGAAGCTTTCTTT. This gives the protein CAWSSGEQGVTEAFF.

The chain couples TRBV6-5 to TRBJ2-7; D might be TRBD2 (6 bases). Trimming removed 7 bases at V and 7 bases at J, with 20 bases between. CDR1 is MNHEY and CDR2 is SVGAGI in the germline V gene. CDR3 length: 14 amino acids. The DNA for the CDR3 is TGTGCCAGCACACTCGCGCGGGGAGGTGGGGAGCAGTACTTC. Protein: CASTLARGGGEQYF.

The V and J genes are TRBV5-1 and TRBJ2-5, with D unclear. The CDR3 spans 15 residues. Between the trimmed V and J ends, which lost 0 bases and 1 base, there was a span of 10 bases. CDR1 and CDR2 from the germline V gene are SGHRS and YFSETQ. Written as DNA, the CDR3 is TGCGCCAGCAGCTTGGAAGCCGGCGCCCAAGAGACCCAGTACTTC. Translation: CASSLEAGAQETQYF.

The rearrangement uses TRBV9 and TRBJ2-1, with 7 bases lining up with TRBD2. Germline CDR1 reads SGDLS; CDR2 reads YYNGEE. After removal of 4 bases from V and 2 bases from J, the junction contained 3 bases not matched to a gene. This CDR3 contains 14 residues. The CDR3 coding sequence is TGTGCCAGCAGCCCTAGCGGAGCCTACAATGAGCAGTTCTTC. It yields the protein CASSPSGAYNEQFF.

V and J are TRBV19 and TRBJ2-1, with 9 bases fitting TRBD2. Unmatched junction bases numbered 3, after V lost 2 bases and J lost 4 bases. CDR1 and CDR2 from the germline V gene are LNHDA and SQIVND (reference sequence). This CDR3 is 15 amino acids long. The CDR3 DNA sequence: TGTGCCAGTAGTATACCGGCGGGGGGGTACAATGAGCAGTTCTTC. Protein product: CASSIPAGGYNEQFF.